A selection of T cell receptor beta chains follows, all from one sample in a study of vaccination and CD4 T cells after COVID-19. TCRdb redid the calling of the PCR reads with MiXCR, one entry per CDR3 protein. The sample carries more than 25,000 distinct CDR3 sequences, around 49% recorded once. This specimen was CD4+ T cells from blood, taken about 7 months after SARS-CoV-2 vaccination. These receptors were collected from a human donor who had recovered from COVID-19. Each CDR3 is given with its conserved first and last residue. The order of the fields is J gene, clone size, V gene, D gene, CDR3 protein, CDR3 DNA. A D gene is named only where the DNA matches it firmly. The listing skips clone size in some rows; elsewhere it reads once, few, many or a size class.

j_call: TRBJ1-6; clone_size: .; v_call: TRBV27; d_call: .; cdr3_aa: CASSFDRSSPLHF; cdr3_nt: TGTGCCAGCAGTTTCGACAGGAGCTCACCCCTCCACTTT
j_call: TRBJ2-1; clone_size: once; v_call: TRBV19; d_call: .; cdr3_aa: CASSNYYNEQFF; cdr3_nt: TGTGCCAGTAGTAACTACTACAATGAGCAGTTCTTC
j_call: TRBJ1-5; clone_size: few; v_call: TRBV6-1; d_call: .; cdr3_aa: CASSLLREQNSNQPQHF; cdr3_nt: TGTGCCAGCAGTCTTCTTCGGGAACAGAATAGCAATCAGCCCCAGCATTTT
j_call: TRBJ2-3; clone_size: .; v_call: TRBV28; d_call: .; cdr3_aa: CASSLSLGSWKPTDTQYF; cdr3_nt: TGTGCCAGCAGTTTAAGCCTTGGGTCGTGGAAACCTACAGATACGCAGTATTTT
j_call: TRBJ2-4; clone_size: .; v_call: TRBV15; d_call: .; cdr3_aa: CATSARPFGNIQYF; cdr3_nt: TGTGCCACCAGCGCGAGGCCGTTCGGGAACATTCAGTACTTC
j_call: TRBJ1-6; clone_size: .; v_call: TRBV20-1; d_call: .; cdr3_aa: CSARVPGGISPLHF; cdr3_nt: TGCAGTGCTAGAGTGCCTGGCGGGATTTCACCCCTCCACTTT
j_call: TRBJ2-4; clone_size: few; v_call: TRBV15; d_call: TRBD1; cdr3_aa: CATSLGGVLLGQYF; cdr3_nt: TGTGCCACCAGCCTAGGGGGCGTGTTATTGGGTCAGTACTTC
j_call: TRBJ2-1; clone_size: few; v_call: TRBV20-1; d_call: .; cdr3_aa: CSARPDGGEQFF; cdr3_nt: TGCAGTGCTAGACCTGATGGAGGTGAGCAGTTCTTC
j_call: TRBJ2-2; clone_size: .; v_call: TRBV5-4; d_call: .; cdr3_aa: CASSSIRGIDTGELFF; cdr3_nt: TGTGCCAGCAGCTCCATCCGAGGAATTGACACCGGGGAGCTGTTTTTT
j_call: TRBJ2-1; clone_size: few; v_call: TRBV20-1; d_call: TRBD2; cdr3_aa: CSAQPGTRSNEQFF; cdr3_nt: TGCAGTGCTCAGCCCGGGACTAGGAGCAATGAGCAGTTCTTC
j_call: TRBJ2-7; clone_size: few; v_call: TRBV20-1; d_call: TRBD1; cdr3_aa: CSAFRDRAYEQYF; cdr3_nt: TGCAGTGCATTCCGGGACAGAGCCTACGAGCAGTACTTC
j_call: TRBJ2-2; clone_size: .; v_call: TRBV28; d_call: .; cdr3_aa: CASVRDKNTGELFF; cdr3_nt: TGTGCCAGCGTCAGGGACAAGAACACCGGGGAGCTGTTTTTT
j_call: TRBJ2-7; clone_size: .; v_call: TRBV19; d_call: .; cdr3_aa: CASSIGTPGYEQYF; cdr3_nt: TGTGCCAGTAGTATCGGAACCCCGGGGTACGAGCAGTACTTC
j_call: TRBJ2-5; clone_size: .; v_call: TRBV27; d_call: TRBD1; cdr3_aa: CASSSGISDRGLETQYF; cdr3_nt: TGTGCCAGCAGTTCTGGGATTTCGGACAGGGGATTAGAGACCCAGTACTTC
j_call: TRBJ1-1; clone_size: .; v_call: TRBV20-1; d_call: .; cdr3_aa: CSSQRGSTEAFF; cdr3_nt: TGCAGTTCCCAGAGGGGGAGCACTGAAGCTTTCTTT
j_call: TRBJ1-5; clone_size: .; v_call: TRBV4-1; d_call: TRBD1; cdr3_aa: CASSQPRQGGQPQHF; cdr3_nt: TGCGCCAGCAGCCAACCTCGACAGGGAGGCCAGCCCCAGCATTTT
j_call: TRBJ2-3; clone_size: .; v_call: TRBV4-1; d_call: .; cdr3_aa: CASSQERTDTQYF; cdr3_nt: TGCGCCAGCAGCCAAGAGAGAACAGATACGCAGTATTTT
j_call: TRBJ2-6; clone_size: .; v_call: TRBV27; d_call: .; cdr3_aa: CASSLDAGLSGANVLTF; cdr3_nt: TGTGCCAGCAGTTTAGACGCAGGGTTATCTGGGGCCAACGTCCTGACTTTC
j_call: TRBJ1-1; clone_size: .; v_call: TRBV28; d_call: TRBD1; cdr3_aa: CASRTDRGNTEAFF; cdr3_nt: TGTGCCAGCAGAACGGACAGGGGGAATACTGAAGCTTTCTTT
j_call: TRBJ2-7; clone_size: .; v_call: TRBV28; d_call: .; cdr3_aa: CASSLSSQGTGYEQYF; cdr3_nt: TGTGCCAGCAGTTTATCGTCACAAGGAACGGGCTACGAGCAGTACTTC
j_call: TRBJ2-2; clone_size: few; v_call: TRBV27; d_call: .; cdr3_aa: CASTYTGELFF; cdr3_nt: TGTGCCAGCACCTACACCGGGGAGCTGTTTTTT
j_call: TRBJ2-1; clone_size: once; v_call: TRBV15; d_call: TRBD1; cdr3_aa: CATSRYRGPYNEQFF; cdr3_nt: TGTGCCACCAGCAGATACAGGGGTCCCTACAATGAGCAGTTCTTC
j_call: TRBJ2-2; clone_size: .; v_call: TRBV7-6; d_call: .; cdr3_aa: CASSLGGANTGELFF; cdr3_nt: TGTGCCAGCAGCTTAGGTGGCGCGAACACCGGGGAGCTGTTTTTT
j_call: TRBJ2-1; clone_size: .; v_call: TRBV24-1; d_call: TRBD2; cdr3_aa: CATSDFGTGGPNSEQFF; cdr3_nt: TGTGCCACCAGTGATTTCGGAACGGGAGGGCCAAACAGTGAGCAGTTCTTC
j_call: TRBJ2-7; clone_size: few; v_call: TRBV10-3; d_call: .; cdr3_aa: CASLGGRRGRYEQYF; cdr3_nt: TGTGCCAGCCTTGGGGGGCGGAGGGGCAGGTACGAGCAGTACTTC
j_call: TRBJ1-2; clone_size: few; v_call: TRBV7-9; d_call: .; cdr3_aa: CASSLVQSQLVGYTF; cdr3_nt: TGTGCCAGCAGCTTAGTACAGAGCCAACTCGTTGGCTACACCTTC
j_call: TRBJ2-3; clone_size: few; v_call: TRBV6-1; d_call: .; cdr3_aa: CASRSVTGTRTDTQYF; cdr3_nt: TGTGCCAGCAGATCTGTTACCGGGACACGTACAGATACGCAGTATTTT
j_call: TRBJ2-1; clone_size: few; v_call: TRBV7-2; d_call: TRBD2; cdr3_aa: CASSSGAGGPLGREQFF; cdr3_nt: TGTGCCAGCAGTTCAGGGGCGGGAGGTCCCCTAGGGAGGGAGCAGTTCTTC
j_call: TRBJ2-1; clone_size: few; v_call: TRBV7-2; d_call: .; cdr3_aa: CASSPRDLNEQFF; cdr3_nt: TGTGCCAGCAGCCCCAGGGACCTCAATGAGCAGTTCTTC
j_call: TRBJ2-3; clone_size: .; v_call: TRBV7-9; d_call: .; cdr3_aa: CASSLTVSTDTQYF; cdr3_nt: TGTGCCAGCAGCTTAACGGTCAGCACAGATACGCAGTATTTT
j_call: TRBJ1-1; clone_size: few; v_call: TRBV6-5; d_call: TRBD1; cdr3_aa: CASSYSRGAKVTEAFF; cdr3_nt: TGTGCCAGCAGTTACTCCAGGGGGGCGAAGGTCACTGAAGCTTTCTTT
j_call: TRBJ1-1; clone_size: .; v_call: TRBV28; d_call: .; cdr3_aa: CASSSGGAFTEAFF; cdr3_nt: TGTGCCAGCAGTTCTGGGGGGGCTTTCACTGAAGCTTTCTTT
j_call: TRBJ2-1; clone_size: .; v_call: TRBV6-1; d_call: .; cdr3_aa: CASSLNQLGLAEQFF; cdr3_nt: TGTGCCAGCAGTCTAAACCAGCTAGGGTTGGCTGAGCAGTTCTTC
j_call: TRBJ2-1; clone_size: few; v_call: TRBV7-9; d_call: TRBD2; cdr3_aa: CASSPRNSGRDEQFF; cdr3_nt: TGTGCCAGCAGCCCTCGAAATAGCGGGAGGGATGAGCAGTTCTTC
j_call: TRBJ1-3; clone_size: .; v_call: TRBV19; d_call: .; cdr3_aa: CASRASWSSGNTIYF; cdr3_nt: TGTGCCAGTCGGGCATCCTGGAGCTCTGGAAACACCATATATTTT
j_call: TRBJ1-2; clone_size: few; v_call: TRBV27; d_call: TRBD1; cdr3_aa: CATPRSGDRENANYGYTF; cdr3_nt: TGTGCCACCCCGCGCTCCGGTGACAGGGAGAATGCTAACTATGGCTACACCTTC
j_call: TRBJ1-6; clone_size: few; v_call: TRBV6-1; d_call: .; cdr3_aa: CASSDQVYNSPLHF; cdr3_nt: TGTGCCAGCAGTGACCAGGTCTATAATTCACCCCTCCACTTT
j_call: TRBJ2-3; clone_size: once; v_call: TRBV4-3; d_call: .; cdr3_aa: CASSSQIGEDTQYF; cdr3_nt: TGCGCCAGCAGCTCTCAGATCGGGGAAGATACGCAGTATTTT
j_call: TRBJ2-7; clone_size: .; v_call: TRBV7-2; d_call: .; cdr3_aa: CASSSRGALGQYF; cdr3_nt: TGTGCCAGCAGTTCCCGAGGGGCTCTCGGGCAGTACTTC
j_call: TRBJ1-2; clone_size: .; v_call: TRBV7-9; d_call: .; cdr3_aa: CASSAGNYGYTF; cdr3_nt: TGTGCCAGCAGTGCAGGGAACTATGGCTACACCTTC
j_call: TRBJ2-7; clone_size: .; v_call: TRBV15; d_call: TRBD2; cdr3_aa: CATSRDQLAGAYEQYF; cdr3_nt: TGTGCCACCAGCAGAGATCAGCTAGCGGGAGCCTACGAGCAGTACTTC
j_call: TRBJ2-6; clone_size: .; v_call: TRBV28; d_call: TRBD1; cdr3_aa: CASSVIDRAGANVLTF; cdr3_nt: TGTGCCAGCAGTGTCATCGACAGGGCTGGGGCCAACGTCCTGACTTTC
j_call: TRBJ1-2; clone_size: .; v_call: TRBV20-1; d_call: .; cdr3_aa: CSANQGLGNYGYTF; cdr3_nt: TGCAGTGCCAACCAGGGCCTAGGGAACTATGGCTACACCTTC
j_call: TRBJ2-3; clone_size: .; v_call: TRBV24-1; d_call: .; cdr3_aa: CATSDRALGADTQYF; cdr3_nt: TGTGCCACCAGTGACCGGGCTCTAGGTGCAGATACGCAGTATTTT
j_call: TRBJ2-7; clone_size: .; v_call: TRBV19; d_call: TRBD2; cdr3_aa: CASSSLLAGRDEQYF; cdr3_nt: TGTGCCAGTAGTTCCCTACTAGCGGGAAGGGACGAGCAGTACTTC
j_call: TRBJ2-7; clone_size: .; v_call: TRBV20-1; d_call: TRBD2; cdr3_aa: CSASWPSGRINEQYF; cdr3_nt: TGCAGTGCTAGTTGGCCCAGCGGGAGGATCAACGAGCAGTACTTC
j_call: TRBJ2-5; clone_size: .; v_call: TRBV27; d_call: TRBD2; cdr3_aa: CASRLAGPLETQYF; cdr3_nt: TGTGCCAGCCGACTAGCGGGACCCCTAGAGACCCAGTACTTC
j_call: TRBJ2-5; clone_size: .; v_call: TRBV19; d_call: .; cdr3_aa: CASSRSGKETQYF; cdr3_nt: TGTGCCAGTAGTCGGTCAGGAAAAGAGACCCAGTACTTC
j_call: TRBJ1-2; clone_size: few; v_call: TRBV6-1; d_call: TRBD1; cdr3_aa: CASSSSGTVYGYTF; cdr3_nt: TGTGCCAGCAGCTCCTCCGGGACAGTCTATGGCTACACCTTC
j_call: TRBJ2-1; clone_size: .; v_call: TRBV20-1; d_call: .; cdr3_aa: CSVDWLTMNNEQFF; cdr3_nt: TGCAGTGTCGATTGGCTAACAATGAACAATGAGCAGTTCTTC